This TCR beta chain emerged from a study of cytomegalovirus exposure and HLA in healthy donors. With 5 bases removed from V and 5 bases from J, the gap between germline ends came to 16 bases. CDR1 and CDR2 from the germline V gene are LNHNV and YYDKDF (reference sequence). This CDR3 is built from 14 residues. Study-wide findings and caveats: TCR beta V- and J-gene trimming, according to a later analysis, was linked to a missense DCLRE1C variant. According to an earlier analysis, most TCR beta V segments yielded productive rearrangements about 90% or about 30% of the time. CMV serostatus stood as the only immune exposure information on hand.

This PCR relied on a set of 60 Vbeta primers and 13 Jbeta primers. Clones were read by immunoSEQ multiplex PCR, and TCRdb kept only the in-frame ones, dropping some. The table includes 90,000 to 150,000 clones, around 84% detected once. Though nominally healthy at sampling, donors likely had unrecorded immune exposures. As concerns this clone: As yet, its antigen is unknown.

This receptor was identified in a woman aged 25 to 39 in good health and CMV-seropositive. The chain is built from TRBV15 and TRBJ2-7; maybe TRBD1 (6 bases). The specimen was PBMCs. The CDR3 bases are TGTGCCACCAGCCCCATGGTCAGGGGCCACGAGCAGTACTTC. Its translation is CATSPMVRGHEQYF.